This TCR beta chain was identified during a study of blood T cell repertoires in COVID-19. Study background: Samples taken during acute and convalescent COVID-19 were collected in the United States, Italy and Spain. PBMCs, B-cell-depleted T cells, or T cells provided the cDNA or gDNA that made up the material.

V was trimmed by 7 bases and J by 1 base, leaving 19 bases between them. The germline V gene encodes CDR1 LNHDA and CDR2 SQIVND (reference sequence). The CDR3 covers 16 residues. In terms of age and location, participants ranged from about 18 to 100 years and lived in approximately 26 US areas. Per the authors' pipeline: From reference gene primer amplification, estimates of nucleated cell counts were derived. Some clones are missing from TCRdb's copy, which holds only in-frame ones; the method was immunoSEQ multiplex PCR. V, J and clone size derive from that table, while D and trimming were established from the DNA sequence. The sample lists about 250,000 clones, roughly 85% occurring once.

The sequenced sample was PBMCs or T cells enriched from blood (not recorded which). The clonotype was recovered from a woman in her forties or fifties with acute COVID-19. This chain uses TRBV19 with TRBJ1-1, with D perhaps TRBD1 (6 bases). The CDR3 nucleotides read TGTGCCAGTACACTTTTGACAGGACGGGGGAACACTGAAGCTTTCTTT. The encoded protein is CASTLLTGRGNTEAFF. The full variable domain, with the rest looked up from reference TRBV19 and TRBJ1-1, is DGGITQSPKYLFRKEGQNVTLSCEQNLNHDAMYWYRQDPGQGLRLIYYSQIVNDFQKGDIAEGYSVSREKKESFPLTVTSAQKNPTAFYLCASTLLTGRGNTEAFFGQGTRLTVV.